This TCR beta chain was captured by sequencing in a study of early T cells in non-severe SARS-CoV-2 infection. For the study at large: Bulk RNA taken from unsorted whole blood was sequenced, leaving chains unpaired.

Per the germline V gene, CDR1 is SEHNR and CDR2 is FQNEAQ (reference sequence). The CDR3 totals 15 residues. Trimming shortened V by 3 bases and J by 7 bases, and 16 bases separated the two germline ends. This clonotype was observed at least ten times. TCRdb re-analysed the 5' RACE reads in MiXCR, keeping a single row per CDR3 protein. The sample comprises around 27,000 distinct CDR3 sequences, around 7% of which are singletons, and approximately 37% rests with the top ten. Sequenced sample: whole blood. This chain joins TRBV7-9 and TRBJ1-3; D unclear. This TCR came from an adult who was a healthcare worker with PCR-confirmed SARS-CoV-2 infection or an uninfected control (not recorded which). This CDR3 is CASSFMSPLRNTIYF. The CDR3 DNA follows: TGTGCCAGCAGCTTCATGTCTCCCTTAAGGAACACCATATATTTT.